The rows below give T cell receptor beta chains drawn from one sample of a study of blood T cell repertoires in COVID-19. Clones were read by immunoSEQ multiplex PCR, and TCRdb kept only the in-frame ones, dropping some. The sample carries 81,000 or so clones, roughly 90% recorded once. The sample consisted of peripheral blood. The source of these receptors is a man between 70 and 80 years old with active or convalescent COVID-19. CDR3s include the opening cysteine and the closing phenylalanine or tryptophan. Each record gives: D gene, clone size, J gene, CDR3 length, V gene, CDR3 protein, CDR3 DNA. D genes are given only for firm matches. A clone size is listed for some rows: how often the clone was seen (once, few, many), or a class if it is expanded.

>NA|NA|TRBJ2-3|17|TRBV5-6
CASSLLSAGWDTDTQYF
TGTGCCAGCAGCCTGTTGTCGGCAGGGTGGGACACAGATACGCAGTATTTT
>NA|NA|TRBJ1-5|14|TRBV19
CASSTQKSNQPQHF
TGTGCCAGTAGTACTCAGAAGTCTAATCAGCCCCAGCATTTT
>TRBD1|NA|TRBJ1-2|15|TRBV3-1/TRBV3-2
CASSQFLGQGYGYTF
TGTGCCAGCAGCCAATTTCTGGGACAGGGCTATGGCTACACCTTC
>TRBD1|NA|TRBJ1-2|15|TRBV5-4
CASSLEGQGAFGYTF
TGTGCCAGCAGCTTGGAGGGACAGGGGGCGTTTGGCTACACCTTC
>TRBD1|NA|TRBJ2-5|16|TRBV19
CASRPTGTGGRETQYF
TGTGCCAGTCGACCAACCGGGACAGGGGGCAGGGAGACCCAGTACTTC
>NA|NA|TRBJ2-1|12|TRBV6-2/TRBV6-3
CASSWGDREQFF
TGTGCCAGCAGTTGGGGGGATCGTGAGCAGTTCTTC
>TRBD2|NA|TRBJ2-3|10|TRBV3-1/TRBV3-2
CASEKRGRGF
TGTGCCAGCGAAAAGCGGGGGAGGGGGTTT
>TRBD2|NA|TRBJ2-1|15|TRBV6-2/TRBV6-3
CASSFQAGGNNEQFF
TGTGCCAGCAGTTTCCAAGCGGGGGGGAACAATGAGCAGTTCTTC
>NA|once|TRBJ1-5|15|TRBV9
CASSVGGGGNQPQHF
TGTGCCAGCAGCGTAGGAGGGGGAGGCAATCAGCCCCAGCATTTT
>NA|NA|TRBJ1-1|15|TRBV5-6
CASSNAGGYDTEAFF
TGTGCCAGCAGCAACGCAGGAGGCTATGACACTGAAGCTTTCTTT
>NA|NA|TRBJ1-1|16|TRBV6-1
CASREKRTLRYTEAFF
TGTGCCAGCAGGGAAAAAAGGACACTTAGATACACTGAAGCTTTCTTT